These 16 T cell receptor beta chains were all obtained from the same sample, sequenced in a study of CD8 T cells in Susac syndrome. RNA totalling roughly 0.45 to 1 ug underwent reverse transcription with random hexamers. TCRdb re-analysed the immunoSEQ multiplex PCR reads in MiXCR, keeping a single row per CDR3 protein. The data show approximately 140,000 distinct CDR3 sequences, 75% to 90% seen once. The material sequenced was CD8+ T cells from PBMCs. All receptors come from a human donor with multiple sclerosis.

CDR3 nucleotides: TGTGCCAGCAGTTACTACGCGGCGTCCTACGAGCAGTACTTC. It codes for CASSYYAASYEQYF. V and J are TRBV6-5 and TRBJ2-7, with unresolved D. The germline V and J ends were trimmed by 1 base and 1 base, with 8 bases remaining between them. CDR3 size: 14 residues. Germline V CDR1 and CDR2: MNHEY, SVGAGI.

The table lists this clonotype with a few counts. V is TRBV5-6 and J is TRBJ2-7; 7 positions agree with TRBD2. Germline CDR1 and CDR2: SGHDT and YYEEEE. This CDR3 is 14 amino acids long. V gave up 4 bases and J gave up 4 bases; unmatched junction bases: 8. The CDR3 reads CASSLREAQYEQYV. In DNA, the CDR3 is TGTGCCAGCAGCCTCCGGGAGGCCCAGTACGAGCAGTACGTC.

This clonotype was detected only a few times. V and J are TRBV19 and TRBJ2-7, with 7 bases lining up with TRBD1. With 5 bases clipped from V and 6 bases from J, the junction kept 7 bases outside the gene matches. Germline-derived CDR1 and CDR2 are LNHDA and SQIVND (reference sequence). CDR3 length equals 13 residues. The chain's CDR3 is CASSALTGAEQYF. The CDR3 DNA sequence: TGTGCCAGTAGTGCCCTTACAGGGGCCGAGCAGTACTTC.

Regarding this clonotype: The junction differs from germline at one of its ends, possibly a read error. The gene calls are TRBV6-6 and TRBJ1-2, with TRBD1 matching over 8 bases. Germline loops: CDR1 MNHNY, CDR2 SVGAGI (reference sequence). CDR3 length: 14 amino acids. In DNA, the CDR3 is TGTGCCAGTATCGGACAGGGTCCTCTGGGTGGCCACACCTTC. Translation: CASIGQGPLGGHTF.

The V call is TRBV3-1, the J call TRBJ2-5; no firm D call. Trimming cost V 4 bases and J 14 bases, with 17 bases left between them. This CDR3 has 12 amino acids. Germline assignment: CDR1 LGHDT and CDR2 YNNKEL (reference sequence). In nucleotides, the CDR3 is TGTGCCAGCAGCCCGCAGACACGATATAGATACTTC. Protein sequence: CASSPQTRYRYF.

The gene calls are TRBV19 and TRBJ2-3, with D unresolved. Trimming shortened V by 5 bases and J by 1 base, and 4 bases separated the two germline ends. Per germline, CDR1 LNHDA and CDR2 SQIVND (reference sequence). The CDR3 is 12 residues long. The CDR3 DNA reads as TGTGCCAGTAGTTGGGGCACAGATACGCAGTATTTT. Translated: CASSWGTDTQYF.

V is TRBV11-2 and J is TRBJ1-2; D may be TRBD1 (6 bases). V was trimmed by 5 bases and J by 6 bases, leaving 16 bases between them. Germline CDR1 and CDR2: SGHAT and FQNNGV. This CDR3 contains 14 residues. The chain's CDR3 is CASSHPPYRDGYTF. The CDR3 nucleotides read TGTGCCAGCAGCCACCCCCCCTACAGGGATGGCTACACCTTC.

The chain joins TRBV7-9 to TRBJ1-2; maybe TRBD1 (5 bases). Per germline, CDR1 SEHNR and CDR2 FQNEAQ (reference sequence). Deletions cut 10 bases from V and 8 bases from J, with 17 bases between. CDR3 length: 12 amino acids. This chain's CDR3 is CATIAGIVGYTF. CDR3 nucleotides: TGTGCCACCATCGCAGGGATTGTGGGCTACACCTTC. Filled out from reference TRBV7-9 and TRBJ1-2, the complete variable domain reads DTGVSQNPRHKITKRGQNVTFRCDPISEHNRLYWYRQTLGQGPEFLTYFQNEAQLEKSRLLSDRFSAERPKGSFSTLEIQRTEQGDSAMYLCATIAGIVGYTFGSGTRLTVV.

This rearrangement joins TRBV5-4 to TRBJ1-2; 7 bases align to TRBD1. Germline V gene sequence: CDR1 SGHNT, CDR2 YYREEE (reference sequence). The CDR3 loop spans 15 amino acids. The V segment lost 4 bases and the J segment 6 bases; nucleotides outside the gene matches: 12. This CDR3 is CASSRRDSGKNGYTF. DNA of the CDR3: TGTGCCAGCAGCCGGAGGGACAGCGGCAAAAATGGCTACACCTTC.

The V call is TRBV9, the J call TRBJ2-3, with no clear D. Germline V gene sequence: CDR1 SGDLS, CDR2 YYNGEE. This CDR3 contains 13 residues. The ends were cut back, 2 bases at V and 2 bases at J, with 6 bases in the middle. The CDR3 loop reads CASSVISTDTQYF. In DNA form, the CDR3 reads TGTGCCAGCAGCGTCATTTCCACAGATACGCAGTATTTT. The full variable domain, in which reference TRBV9 and TRBJ2-3 provide the parts outside the CDR3, is DSGVTQTPKHLITATGQRVTLRCSPRSGDLSVYWYQQSLDQGLQFLIQYYNGEERAKGNILERFSAQQFPDLHSELNLSSLELGDSALYFCASSVISTDTQYFGPGTRLTVL.

This clonotype was seen only a few times. V usage is TRBV7-9 and J usage is TRBJ2-2; maybe TRBD1 (6 bases). The germline V and J ends were trimmed by 4 bases and 7 bases, with 19 bases remaining between them. Germline V gives CDR1 SEHNR, CDR2 FQNEAQ (reference sequence). The CDR3 is 16 residues long. The CDR3 sequence: CASSSWTVSGGGELFF. The CDR3 nucleotides are TGTGCCAGCAGCTCCTGGACAGTGAGTGGAGGCGGGGAGCTGTTTTTT.

This clonotype was seen only a few times. The V and J genes are TRBV6-1 and TRBJ1-6, with D unclear. Germline V CDR1 and CDR2: MNHNS, SASEGT. The CDR3 spans 14 residues. Trimming took off 6 bases at V and 8 bases at J, with 14 bases between the two ends. CDR3 residues: CASRIRAGYSPLHF. The CDR3 nucleotides are TGTGCCAGCAGGATCCGGGCTGGTTATTCACCCCTCCACTTT.

This sequence joins TRBV27 and TRBJ2-7, with D perhaps matching TRBD1 or TRBD2 (5 bases each). The length of the CDR3 is 14 residues. Germline CDR1 and CDR2: MNHEY and SMNVEV (reference sequence). The germline V and J ends were trimmed by 3 bases and 4 bases, with 13 bases remaining between them. The CDR3: CASSFLGTGYEQYF. CDR3 bases: TGTGCCAGCAGTTTCTTGGGGACCGGTTACGAGCAGTACTTC.

The genes are TRBV4-2 and TRBJ2-1, with 7 positions matching TRBD2. The germline V gene encodes CDR1 LGHNA and CDR2 YNFKEQ. The V segment lost 2 bases and the J segment 1 base; nucleotides outside the gene matches: 2. The CDR3 runs 15 residues. CDR3 nucleotide sequence: TGTGCCAGCAGCCAAACTAGCGCTTCCTACAATGAGCAGTTCTTC. It encodes CASSQTSASYNEQFF.

V gene TRBV27 combines with J gene TRBJ1-5; D is uncertain. Germline lookup yields CDR1 MNHEY and CDR2 SMNVEV (reference sequence). V shed 0 bases and J shed 4 bases, with 7 bases lying between them. The CDR3 extends over 14 amino acids. DNA for the CDR3: TGTGCCAGCAGTTTATCTGGGGTGAATCAGCCCCAGCATTTT. This encodes CASSLSGVNQPQHF.

The rearrangement links TRBV4-3 to TRBJ1-1, with D unresolved. Germline CDR1 reads LGHNA; CDR2 reads YSLEER. This CDR3 region has 20 residues. V lost 0 bases and J lost 0, with 23 bases in between. This CDR3 reads CASSQEEVSKVSYVNTEAFF. CDR3 DNA sequence: TGCGCCAGCAGCCAAGAAGAGGTTTCCAAGGTATCGTATGTGAACACTGAAGCTTTCTTT.